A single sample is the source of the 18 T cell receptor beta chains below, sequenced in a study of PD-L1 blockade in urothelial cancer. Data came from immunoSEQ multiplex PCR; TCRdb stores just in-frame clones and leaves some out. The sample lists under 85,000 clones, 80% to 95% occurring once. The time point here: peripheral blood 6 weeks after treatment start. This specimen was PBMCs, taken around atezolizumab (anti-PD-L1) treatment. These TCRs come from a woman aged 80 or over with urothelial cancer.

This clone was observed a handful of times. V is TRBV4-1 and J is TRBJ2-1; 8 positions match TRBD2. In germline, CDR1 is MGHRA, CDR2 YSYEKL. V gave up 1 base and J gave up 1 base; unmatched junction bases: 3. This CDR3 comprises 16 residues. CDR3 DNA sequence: TGCGCCAGCAGCCAAGGGGCTAGCGGGTCCTACAATGAGCAGTTCTTC. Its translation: CASSQGASGSYNEQFF.

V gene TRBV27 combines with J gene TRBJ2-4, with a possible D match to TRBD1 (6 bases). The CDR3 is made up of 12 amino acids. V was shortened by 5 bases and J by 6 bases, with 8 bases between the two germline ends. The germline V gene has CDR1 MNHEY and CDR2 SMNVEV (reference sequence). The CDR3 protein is CASSTGLNIQYF. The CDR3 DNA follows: TGTGCCAGCAGTACAGGGCTAAACATTCAGTACTTC.

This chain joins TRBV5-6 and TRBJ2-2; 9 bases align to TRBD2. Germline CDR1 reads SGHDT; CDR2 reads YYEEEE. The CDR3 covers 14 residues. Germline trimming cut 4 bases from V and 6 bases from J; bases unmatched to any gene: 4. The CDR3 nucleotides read TGTGCCAGCAGCAGAACTAGCGGGTCCGGGGAGCTGTTTTTT. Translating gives CASSRTSGSGELFF.

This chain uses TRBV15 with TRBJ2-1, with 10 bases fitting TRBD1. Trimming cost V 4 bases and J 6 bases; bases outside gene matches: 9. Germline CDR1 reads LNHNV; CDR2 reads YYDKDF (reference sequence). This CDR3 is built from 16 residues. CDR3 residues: CATSNYGTGASNEQFF. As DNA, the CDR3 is TGTGCCACCAGCAATTACGGGACAGGGGCTTCCAATGAGCAGTTCTTC.

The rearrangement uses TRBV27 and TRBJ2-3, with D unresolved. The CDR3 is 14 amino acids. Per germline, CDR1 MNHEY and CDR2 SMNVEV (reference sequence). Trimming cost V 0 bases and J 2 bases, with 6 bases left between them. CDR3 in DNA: TGTGCCAGCAGTTTATCGCGGAACACAGATACGCAGTATTTT. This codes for CASSLSRNTDTQYF.

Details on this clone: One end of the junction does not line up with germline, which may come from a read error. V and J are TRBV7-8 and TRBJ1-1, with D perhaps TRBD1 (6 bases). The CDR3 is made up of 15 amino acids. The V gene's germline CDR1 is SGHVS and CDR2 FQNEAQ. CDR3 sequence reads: CASSLLSRGGTEAFF. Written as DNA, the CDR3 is TGTGCCAGTAGCTTATTGTCCAGGGGTGGTACTGAAGCTTTCTTT.

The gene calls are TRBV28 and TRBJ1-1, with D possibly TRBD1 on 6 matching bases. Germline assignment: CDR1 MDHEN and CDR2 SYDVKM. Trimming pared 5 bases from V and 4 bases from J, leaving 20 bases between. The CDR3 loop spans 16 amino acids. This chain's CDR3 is CASSVYGQIIGTEAFF. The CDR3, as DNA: TGTGCCAGCAGTGTGTACGGACAGATCATCGGCACTGAAGCTTTCTTT.

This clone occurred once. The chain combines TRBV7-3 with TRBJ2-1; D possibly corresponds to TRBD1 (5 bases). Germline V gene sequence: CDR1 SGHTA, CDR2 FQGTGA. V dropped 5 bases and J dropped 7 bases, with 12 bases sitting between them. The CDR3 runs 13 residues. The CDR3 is CASSAHKGNEQFF. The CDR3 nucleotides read TGTGCCAGCAGCGCACATAAGGGGAATGAGCAGTTCTTC.

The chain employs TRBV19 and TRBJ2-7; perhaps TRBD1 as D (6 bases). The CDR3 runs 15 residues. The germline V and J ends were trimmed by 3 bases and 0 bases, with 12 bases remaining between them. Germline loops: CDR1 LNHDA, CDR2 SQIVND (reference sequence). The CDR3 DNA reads TGTGCCAGTAGTATTTTGGGGGCGGTCTCCTACGAGCAGTACTTC. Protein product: CASSILGAVSYEQYF.

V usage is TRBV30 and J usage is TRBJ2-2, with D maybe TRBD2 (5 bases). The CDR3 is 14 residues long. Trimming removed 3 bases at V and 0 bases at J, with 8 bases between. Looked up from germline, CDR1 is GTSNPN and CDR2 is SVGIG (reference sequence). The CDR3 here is CAWRLDSNTGELFF. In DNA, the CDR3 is TGTGCCTGGAGGTTGGACTCGAACACCGGGGAGCTGTTTTTT.

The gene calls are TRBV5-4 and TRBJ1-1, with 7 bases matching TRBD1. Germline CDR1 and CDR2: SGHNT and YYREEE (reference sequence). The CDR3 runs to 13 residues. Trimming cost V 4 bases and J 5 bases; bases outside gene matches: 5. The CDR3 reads CASSTEQGTEAFF. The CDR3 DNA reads TGTGCCAGCAGCACCGAACAGGGGACTGAAGCTTTCTTT.

CDR3 sequence reads: CASSSSGRNQPQHF. The CDR3, as DNA: TGTGCCAGCTCATCTTCAGGGCGGAATCAGCCCCAGCATTTT. V usage is TRBV18 and J usage is TRBJ1-5, with D possibly being TRBD1 (5 bases). The CDR3 sequence is 14 residues long. The V end was cut by 5 bases, the J end by 4 bases, with 12 bases between. Per germline, CDR1 KGHSH and CDR2 LQKENI.

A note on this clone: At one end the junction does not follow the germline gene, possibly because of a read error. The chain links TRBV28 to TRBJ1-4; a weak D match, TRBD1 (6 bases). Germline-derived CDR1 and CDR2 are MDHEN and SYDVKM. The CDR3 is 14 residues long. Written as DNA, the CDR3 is TGTGCCACCAGTACGGACAGATCTAATGAAAAACTGTTTTTT. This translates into CATSTDRSNEKLFF.

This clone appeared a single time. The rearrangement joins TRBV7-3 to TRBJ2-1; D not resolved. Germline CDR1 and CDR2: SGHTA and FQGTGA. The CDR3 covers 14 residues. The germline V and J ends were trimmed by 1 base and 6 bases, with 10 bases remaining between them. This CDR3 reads CASSLNRVVNEQFF. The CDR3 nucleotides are TGTGCCAGCAGCTTAAATCGGGTGGTCAATGAGCAGTTCTTC.

In DNA form, the CDR3 reads TGCGCCAGCAGCGAATTCGCGCGGGGGGGGACCCAGTACTTC. This sequence encodes CASSEFARGGTQYF. J is TRBJ2-5 and V is TRBV5-1; TRBD2 matches 9 bases. J gave up 7 bases and V 4 bases, and 8 bases lay outside the gene matches. CDR1 is SGHRS, CDR2 YFSETQ, per germline. The CDR3 totals 14 residues.

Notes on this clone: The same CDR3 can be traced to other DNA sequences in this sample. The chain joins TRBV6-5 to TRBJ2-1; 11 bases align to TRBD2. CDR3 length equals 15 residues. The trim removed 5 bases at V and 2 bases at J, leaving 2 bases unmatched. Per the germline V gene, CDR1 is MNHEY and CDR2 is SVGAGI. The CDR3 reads CASSPGLAAYNEQFF. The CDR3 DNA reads TGTGCCAGCAGTCCGGGACTAGCGGCCTACAATGAGCAGTTCTTC.

The CDR3 region is CASNRRTENTGELFF. The DNA for the CDR3 is TGCGCCAGCAACCGACGGACAGAGAACACCGGGGAGCTGTTTTTT. The chain recombines TRBV4-1 with TRBJ2-2; D possibly corresponds to TRBD1 (6 bases). Looked up from germline, CDR1 is MGHRA and CDR2 is YSYEKL. Trimming took 7 bases from V and 1 from J, leaving 13 bases between them. The CDR3 consists of 15 residues.

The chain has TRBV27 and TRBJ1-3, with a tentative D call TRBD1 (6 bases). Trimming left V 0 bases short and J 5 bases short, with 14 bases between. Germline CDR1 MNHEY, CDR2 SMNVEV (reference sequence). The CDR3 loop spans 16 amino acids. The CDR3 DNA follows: TGTGCCAGCAGTTTATCGGGGGCCGTAACCAGAAACACCATATATTTT. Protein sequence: CASSLSGAVTRNTIYF.